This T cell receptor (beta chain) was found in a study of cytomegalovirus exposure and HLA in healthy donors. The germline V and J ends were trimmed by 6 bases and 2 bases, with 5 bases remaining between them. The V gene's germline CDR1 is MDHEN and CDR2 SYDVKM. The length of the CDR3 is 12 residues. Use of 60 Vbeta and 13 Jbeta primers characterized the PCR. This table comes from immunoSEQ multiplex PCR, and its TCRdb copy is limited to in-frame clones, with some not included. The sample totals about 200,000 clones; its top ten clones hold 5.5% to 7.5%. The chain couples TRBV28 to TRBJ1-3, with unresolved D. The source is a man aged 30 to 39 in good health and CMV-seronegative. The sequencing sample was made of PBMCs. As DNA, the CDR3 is TGTGCCAGCAGGGGCACTGGAAACACCATATATTTT. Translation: CASRGTGNTIYF.